Below, 8 T cell receptor beta chains from the same sample are listed, as sequenced in a study of OX40 agonist ivuxolimab in advanced cancers. Method: immunoSEQ multiplex PCR; TCRdb's copy keeps in-frame clones and lacks some. In the table there are over 100,000 clones, over 75% of which are singletons. The sequencing used CD4+ or CD8+ T cells sorted from blood, collected in a trial of the OX40 agonist ivuxolimab. Receptors were obtained from an adult with an advanced solid tumor such as melanoma, head and neck, liver or kidney cancer.

For the CDR3, the DNA is TGCGCCAGCTCGGAGCCGGAAGTCTCCTACGAGCAGTACTTC. It specifies CASSEPEVSYEQYF. The chain links TRBV5-1 to TRBJ2-7; no reliable D call. Germline assignment: CDR1 SGHRS and CDR2 YFSETQ. The CDR3 totals 14 residues. V was cut by 7 bases and J by 0 bases, with 14 bases left in between.

The rearrangement uses TRBV19 and TRBJ2-1, with 7 bases lining up with TRBD2. The CDR3 has 16 residues. Germline values: CDR1 LNHDA, CDR2 SQIVND (reference sequence). Losses at the gene ends were 1 base for V and 0 bases for J; bases not matched to a gene: 3. The chain's CDR3 is CASSIVGGSSYNEQFF. For the CDR3, the DNA is TGTGCCAGTAGTATAGTTGGCGGGAGCTCCTACAATGAGCAGTTCTTC. Full variable domain (remainder filled in from reference TRBV19 and TRBJ2-1): DGGITQSPKYLFRKEGQNVTLSCEQNLNHDAMYWYRQDPGQGLRLIYYSQIVNDFQKGDIAEGYSVSREKKESFPLTVTSAQKNPTAFYLCASSIVGGSSYNEQFFGPGTRLTVL.

This chain connects TRBV9 to TRBJ2-3; D possibly corresponds to TRBD2 (5 bases). Trimming removed 2 bases from V and 2 bases from J, with 18 bases in between. CDR3 length: 17 residues. Germline lookup yields CDR1 SGDLS and CDR2 YYNGEE. The CDR3 protein is CASSVDGRVLNTDTQYF. The CDR3 DNA sequence: TGTGCCAGCAGCGTCGATGGGCGGGTCCTCAACACAGATACGCAGTATTTT.

The gene calls are TRBV5-6 and TRBJ2-7, with D uncertain. Germline V gene data show CDR1 as SGHDT and CDR2 as YYEEEE. V was pared by 2 bases and J by 6 bases, with 12 bases between. The CDR3 spans 13 residues. Here the CDR3 reads CASSFAAMSEQYF. CDR3 nucleotide sequence: TGTGCCAGCAGCTTCGCGGCTATGAGCGAGCAGTACTTC.

The chain has TRBV10-3 and TRBJ2-2; 13 nucleotides line up with TRBD2. Germline V gene data show CDR1 as ENHRY and CDR2 as SYGVKD. V shed 9 bases, J shed 5 bases, and the junction held 6 bases outside the gene matches. This CDR3 has 15 residues. The CDR3 spells CAIAWTSGRTGELFF. The CDR3 bases are TGTGCCATTGCCTGGACTAGCGGGAGAACCGGGGAGCTGTTTTTT.

The chain uses TRBV11-2 and TRBJ2-2; 8 positions agree with TRBD2. This CDR3 is 15 amino acids long. Germline V lookup: CDR1 SGHAT, CDR2 FQNNGV. After removal of 5 bases from V and 6 bases from J, the junction contained 8 bases not matched to a gene. Here the CDR3 reads CASSRSGIMSGELFF. The CDR3 nucleotides are TGTGCCAGCAGCCGTAGCGGGATAATGTCCGGGGAGCTGTTTTTT.

The chain joins TRBV6-1 to TRBJ1-1; 10 bases match TRBD1. This CDR3 is built from 14 residues. V lost 4 bases, J lost 11 bases, and 10 bases stayed unmatched. Per the germline V gene, CDR1 is MNHNS and CDR2 is SASEGT. The DNA of the CDR3 is TGTGCCAGCAGTGCTGGGACAGGGGCCCCCGAGGCTTTCTTT. Its protein is CASSAGTGAPEAFF.

The rearrangement joins TRBV4-3 to TRBJ2-5; D call uncertain. Germline V gives CDR1 LGHNA, CDR2 YSLEER. Between the trimmed V and J ends, which lost 0 bases and 4 bases, there was a span of 9 bases. The CDR3 consists of 14 residues. The CDR3 is CASSQDRLRETQYF. In DNA form, the CDR3 reads TGCGCCAGCAGCCAAGATCGGCTCCGAGAGACCCAGTACTTC.